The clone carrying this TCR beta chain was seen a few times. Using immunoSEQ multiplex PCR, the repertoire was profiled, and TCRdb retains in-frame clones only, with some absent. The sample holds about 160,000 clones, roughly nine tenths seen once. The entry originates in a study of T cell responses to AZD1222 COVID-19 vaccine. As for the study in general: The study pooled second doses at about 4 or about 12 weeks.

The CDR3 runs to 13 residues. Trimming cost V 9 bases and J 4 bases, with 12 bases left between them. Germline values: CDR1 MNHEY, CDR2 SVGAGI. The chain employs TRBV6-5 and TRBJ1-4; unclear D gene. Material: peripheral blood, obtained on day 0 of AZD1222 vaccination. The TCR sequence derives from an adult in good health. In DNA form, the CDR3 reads TGTGCCAGTTCCCAGGAGAATAATGAAAAACTGTTTTTT. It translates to CASSQENNEKLFF.